This entry features one T cell receptor (beta chain) sequence. It has no known antigen specificity. Per-nucleotide qualities are absent, and no much larger clonotype sits a single base away. The sample comes from a study of cytomegalovirus exposure and HLA in healthy donors (dated by TCRdb to the late 2010s). Concerning the study at large: An earlier analysis of roughly 500 of the donors reported about 250 Gb of sequence data and around 110 million unique TCR beta sequences from 150 million to 200 million T cells. To predict cytomegalovirus infection status, the study combined high-throughput TCR immunosequencing, statistical association of individual TCRs with disease status, and machine learning. Class I and class II HLA loci were covered by the typing at four-digit resolution. All discovery cohort repertoires had been generated on a single sequencing platform. Approximately 310 gigabases of sequencing data and 78 million or so unique TCR sequences were included in an early release covering about 700 HLA-typed donors. Genome-wide SNP genotypes for about three fifths of the roughly 670 donors were used in a later genetic analysis, which treated that subset as a discovery cohort. Among the roughly 430 genotyped donors, approximately 77% belonged to the genetic ancestry cluster associated with self-reported Caucasian donors. The study was designed to test whether signatures of past pathogen exposure could be identified by cataloging public T cell receptors. The later analysis used no new phenotypic data to find candidate immune exposures, relying instead on TCR beta sequences and their occurrence across donors. Typing coverage varied by locus: roughly 629-630 donors for A, B, C, DRB1 and DQB1; approximately 560 for DQA1; about 590 for DPA1; roughly 450 for DPB1. Among about 360 genotyped donors of the cohort, an average of about 240,000 unique TCR beta nucleotide sequences were sequenced per donor, around 18% of them non-productive. A later analysis re-analyzed previously published TCR beta repertoires from 550 to 700 donors and added high-resolution HLA genotyping to study TCR occurrence patterns. Donor age, sex, ethnicity and CMV serostatus were compiled alongside the repertoire data. In an earlier analysis of 587 of the donors, high-throughput TCR beta sequencing was used to judge whether each TCR beta V gene segment behaved as functional or pseudogenic. The study profiled the T cell repertoires of 500 to 800 subjects by immunosequencing and related them to cytomegalovirus serostatus. Along with the roughly 610-subject first cohort, a separate validation cohort of over a hundred different subjects was used. A handful of DR-DQ haplotypes were handled as single units for association and clustering because linkage in the cohort was strong.

The cohort was made up of about 610 healthy bone marrow donors. Cohort members were all nominally healthy when sampled, although unrecorded immune exposures were likely present. The donor was CMV seropositive and belonged to the group of about 290 seropositive cohort members. A peripheral blood sample was provided by each donor, and peripheral blood mononuclear cells were used for TCR beta sequencing. Genomic DNA was extracted from the blood cell samples with the Qiagen DNeasy Blood Extraction Kit. Overall study results and their limits: Some IMGT-functional V segments, including TRBV6-2 and TRBV6-3, could not be distinguished by the 87-base-pair reads and were therefore excluded. Specific HLA alleles were associated with 15,000 to 20,000 TCR beta sequences at a false discovery rate of 0.05 in a later analysis. Presence/absence analyses assumed roughly uniform sequencing depth across donors, an assumption that may not hold. Across donors, most TCR sequences were observed very rarely, whereas some public TCRs were present in many individuals. Strong co-occurrence of HLA alleles, especially DR and DQ, made assigning TCR associations to individual alleles difficult. In both the original and validation cohorts, the classifier was reported to diagnose cytomegalovirus status with high specificity and sensitivity. The cohort was sequenced for TCR beta chains only, and without alpha or paired-chain data the features that could be detected were limited. Correlated functional status among segregating V segments might reflect linkage disequilibrium, but an unknown experimental factor could not be ruled out. An earlier analysis of around 540 of the donors showed that most TCR beta V segments appeared in productive rearrangements either about 87% or about 30% of the time, which broadly matched IMGT annotations. In vitro tests confirmed that a few of the cytomegalovirus-associated TCR beta chains recognize cytomegalovirus antigens. A total of 150 to 200 TCR beta chains were listed by the study as associated with cytomegalovirus. A later analysis found that TCR association rates varied across HLA loci, with DRB1 alleles showing the most associated TCRs and HLA-C alleles the fewest. For the cohort, immune exposure information was limited to CMV serostatus. A group of highly shared sequence variants was considered likely to be a technical artifact of the sequencing pipeline. In a later analysis, most CMV-associated TCR beta chains were found to appear HLA-restricted, with HLA associations seemingly driven largely by CMV exposure. According to a later genetic analysis, donors in an Asian-associated ancestry cluster had fewer N-insertions in productive TCRs than the roughly 700-donor mean. According to a later analysis, parvovirus B19, influenza, CMV and Epstein-Barr virus appeared linked to several top co-occurrence clusters. Because counts were too low, 15 to 20 rarely observed V segments, including chromosome 9 orphons, were excluded from the earlier analysis of 500 to 700 of the donors. In a later analysis, HLA-associated TCR beta chains showed more clonal expansion and lower generation probabilities than non-associated chains that were equally common. A further reported finding was that TCR beta sequences accurately predicted the HLA-A and HLA-B alleles for most subjects in the first cohort. According to the authors, the approach could potentially be generalized to other disease states and immunological phenotypes. Because HLA typing was unavailable for some donors at each locus, only the typed subset was used in association tests. A later genetic analysis associated a missense DCLRE1C variant with V-gene and J-gene trimming of TCR beta chains, and an independent cohort replicated the association.

Receptor amplification or capture employed the immunoSEQ multiplex PCR assay. A mixture of 60 forward primers for TCR Vbeta segments and 13 reverse primers for TCR Jbeta segments was used in the multiplex PCR. The CDR3 region of rearranged TCR beta genes was amplified from genomic DNA with a multiplex PCR assay. On the Illumina HiSeq System, the amplified TCR beta libraries were sequenced as 87-base-pair reads. Per the authors' processing: Across the 700 or so repertoires, a later analysis counted 80 million or so unique TCR beta chains, around 10 million of which were shared by at least two donors. To remove PCR and sequencing errors, raw reads were error-corrected and collapsed into unique sequences using a nearest-neighbor algorithm that merged closely related sequences. To assign V, D and J gene segments, CDR3 sequences were aligned to IMGT reference sequences. For a sequence to be retained, at least a six-nucleotide match to both a V gene segment and a J gene segment was required. A rearrangement was called productive if the CDR3 had no stop codons and remained in frame with V and J, and every other rearrangement was called non-productive. CDR3 was defined by IMGT convention, running from the second conserved V-encoded cysteine to the conserved J-encoded phenylalanine. In an earlier analysis of approximately 590 of the donors, sequences lacking an unambiguous match to a single V gene segment were excluded. An earlier analysis of 550 to 650 of the donors classified V segments as functional when productive rearrangements were above 56.7% and as segregating when the standard deviation between donors was above 5%. A statistical classification framework was built to diagnose cytomegalovirus status from the catalog of TCR beta chain sequences. V and J gene assignment, in a later analysis, came from comparing TCR nucleotide sequences with IMGT/GENE-DB human TR gene sequences. Using the TCRdist pipeline, a later analysis assigned CDR3 sequences along with most-parsimonious VDJ recombination scenarios. In a later analysis, every TCR beta chain was defined by the combination of its CDR3 amino acid sequence and its V-gene family, and reads without a unique V-gene family were dropped. As a way to deal with suspected cross-contamination and a sequencing artifact, a later analysis dropped 592 nucleotide sequences that were highly shared and had low generation probability. A later analysis calculated a clonal expansion index for each public chain from normalized within-repertoire ranks of inferred template counts. In a later analysis, generation probabilities were computed using a VDJ recombination model fitted to out-of-frame rearrangements, and the results were checked against IGoR. Hypergeometric tests were used in a later analysis to score TCR-TCR, TCR-HLA and TCR-CMV co-occurrence, with a repertoire-size bias correction applied to the TCR pairs. A later analysis estimated false discovery rates by permuting HLA or CMV assignments 20 times. In a later analysis, co-occurring TCRs were grouped using DBSCAN, with TCRdist sequence similarity added in when clustering inside HLA-allele-positive subsets. Repertoires with fewer than 30,000 or more than 120,000 public chains were left out of co-occurrence clustering, as were a handful of repertoires with anomalous nucleotide sharing. In TCRdb, the immuneACCESS table is reduced to in-frame sequences with V and J assigned. These tables do not hold every clone; where another copy was compared, an unresolved V gene accounts for under half, and the others remain unexplained. D and trimming come from the DNA, and the V and J calls and clone size come from that table. The sample table lists 150,000 to 200,000 clones, over 80% of them with a count of one. Roughly 6.3% of the sample goes to the ten largest clones.

There are 14 amino acids in the CDR3, from cysteine to phenylalanine inclusive. Only the CDR3 DNA stays, 42 bases, in frame from base 1. Between the V and J ends, shortened by 5 bases and 3 bases respectively, the junction contains 13 bases. From the germline V gene, CDR1 is MDHEN and CDR2 is SYDVKM. This TCR derives from a male donor in good health and CMV-seropositive. The rearrangement combines TRBV28 with TRBJ1-1, with a weak D call of TRBD1 (5 bases match). Sequenced material: PBMCs. At the DNA level, the sequence is TGTGCCAGCAGTCAACCGGGGGATCACACTGAAGCTTTCTTT. It specifies CASSQPGDHTEAFF.